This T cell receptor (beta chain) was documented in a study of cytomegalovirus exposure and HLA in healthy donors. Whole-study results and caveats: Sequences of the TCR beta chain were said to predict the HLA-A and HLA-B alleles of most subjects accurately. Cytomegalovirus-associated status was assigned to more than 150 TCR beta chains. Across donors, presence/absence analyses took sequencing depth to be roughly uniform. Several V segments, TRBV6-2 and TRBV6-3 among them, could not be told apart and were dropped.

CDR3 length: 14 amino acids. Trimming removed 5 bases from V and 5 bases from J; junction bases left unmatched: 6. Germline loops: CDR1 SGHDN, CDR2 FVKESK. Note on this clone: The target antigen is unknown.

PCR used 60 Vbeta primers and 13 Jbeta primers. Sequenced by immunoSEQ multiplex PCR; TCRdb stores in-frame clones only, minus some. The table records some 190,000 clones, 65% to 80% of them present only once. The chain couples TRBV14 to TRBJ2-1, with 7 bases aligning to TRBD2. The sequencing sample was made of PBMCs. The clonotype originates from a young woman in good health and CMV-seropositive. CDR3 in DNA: TGTGCCAGCAGCTTAAAGGGACTACACAATGAGCAGTTCTTC. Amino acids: CASSLKGLHNEQFF.